The clone carrying this T cell receptor (beta chain) counts as medium-sized. The antigen is not known. Multiplex PCR with BIOMED2 TRB-A/B primer pools amplified TRB rearrangements. Via MiXCR, TCRdb re-called the multiplex PCR reads, giving one row per CDR3 protein. Here the sample spans more than 7,000 distinct CDR3 sequences, 40% being singletons. This specimen belongs to a study of T and B cells in COVID-19 patients. Overall study context: COVID-19 patients gave peripheral blood either during active infection or after recovery. Study findings and constraints: CD4+, regulatory T cell, CD8+ and sorted SARS-CoV-2-responsive or tetramer+ T cells were not yet sequenced. Active COVID-19 showed highly clonal TRB repertoires; recovery showed diversity and richness above healthy donors.

Deletions cut 0 bases from V and 4 bases from J, with 11 bases between. Per germline, CDR1 SQVTM and CDR2 ANQGSEA. The CDR3 loop spans 14 amino acids. Each TRB amplification used about 220-500 ng of genomic DNA from blood. The rearrangement links TRBV29-1 to TRBJ2-3; possibly TRBD1 or TRBD2 for D (5 bases each). The TCR originated in a human donor who had recovered from COVID-19. The sample consisted of blood. CDR3 sequence reads: CSVEEGTGPDTQYF. DNA of the CDR3: TGCAGCGTTGAAGAAGGTACGGGGCCAGATACGCAGTATTTT.